Each of the 28 T cell receptor beta chains below was sequenced from the same sample in a study of T cells in women clearing cervical HPV infection. Sequenced by immunoSEQ multiplex PCR; TCRdb stores in-frame clones only, minus some. The ten most abundant clones cover over 8.5% of a sample with about 26,000 clones. Sequencing was performed on blood buffy coat. These receptors were collected from a woman aged 18-69 years with a cervical HPV16 infection that either progressed to CIN3+ or cleared (not recorded which).

With respect to this clone: The read ends 3 residues early relative to the CDR3; the germline J gene fills the gap. This chain joins TRBV18 and TRBJ2-2, with D possibly matching TRBD1 (5 bases). Germline loops: CDR1 KGHSH, CDR2 LQKENI. CDR3 length equals 16 residues. V lost 2 bases, J lost 1 base, and 11 bases lay in between. Here the CDR3 reads CASSPWGRENTGELFF. The covered CDR3 bases are TGTGCCAGCTCACCATGGGGCAGAGAGAACACCGGGGAG.

For this clone: The read halts 3 residues ahead of the CDR3 end, with the missing end drawn from the germline J gene. V and J are TRBV7-2 and TRBJ1-1; D possibly corresponds to TRBD1 (5 bases). Trimming shortened V by 0 bases and J by 0 bases, and 11 bases separated the two germline ends. This CDR3 region has 16 residues. Germline CDR1 and CDR2: SGHTA and FQGNSA. CDR3 loop: CASSLALGVMNTEAFF. The CDR3 bases that were read are TGTGCCAGCAGCTTAGCGCTAGGGGTCATGAACACTGAA.

CDR3 DNA, as far as it was read: TGCAGTGCTAGAGATCCGCTTAGGGGGCTCCCCTATGGC. Amino acid sequence: CSARDPLRGLPYG. The complete CDR3 sequence is CSARDPLRGLPYGYTF. This chain links TRBV20-1 with TRBJ1-2; 7 positions match TRBD1. The CDR3 goes on 3 residues after the read ends, and that part is filled in from the germline J gene. This CDR3 spans 16 amino acids. V was clipped by 0 bases and J by 4 bases; unmatched bases: 11. Germline assignment: CDR1 DFQATT and CDR2 SNEGSKA (reference sequence).

About this clone itself: The sequenced fragment ends 3 residues before the CDR3 boundary, so the rest is inferred from the germline J gene. The chain is built from TRBV5-1 and TRBJ2-7; D ambiguous. The CDR3 contains 16 residues. Germline CDR1 SGHRS, CDR2 YFSETQ. The germline V and J ends were trimmed by 3 bases and 0 bases, with 16 bases remaining between them. The DNA read from the CDR3 is TGCGCCAGCAGCTCCGAAGACTTAAGGAGCTCCTACGAG. This sequence encodes CASSSEDLRSSYE. The whole CDR3 protein reads CASSSEDLRSSYEQYF.

A word on this clone: The CDR3 end falls 3 residues outside the read, so it is completed with the germline J gene. V gene TRBV5-1 combines with J gene TRBJ2-7; 7 positions match TRBD2. V was clipped by 5 bases and J by 5 bases; unmatched bases: 7. The CDR3 covers 13 residues. Germline values: CDR1 SGHRS, CDR2 YFSETQ. CDR3 DNA, as far as it was read: TGCGCCAGCAGTCTCGGGACTACGGACGAG. This gives the protein CASSLGTTDE. The entire CDR3 reads CASSLGTTDEQYF.

With respect to this clone: The read halts 3 residues ahead of the CDR3 end, with the missing end drawn from the germline J gene. This chain uses TRBV19 with TRBJ1-1, with 12 bases that match TRBD1. The CDR3 spans 14 residues. Germline lookup yields CDR1 LNHDA and CDR2 SQIVND (reference sequence). J gave up 5 bases and V 4 bases, and 2 bases lay outside the gene matches. The CDR3 sequence is CASSKGQGATEAFF. CDR3 DNA, as far as it was read: TGTGCCAGTAGTAAGGGACAGGGGGCAACTGAA. Supplemented by reference TRBV19 and TRBJ1-1, the full variable domain reads DGGITQSPKYLFRKEGQNVTLSCEQNLNHDAMYWYRQDPGQGLRLIYYSQIVNDFQKGDIAEGYSVSREKKESFPLTVTSAQKNPTAFYLCASSKGQGATEAFFGQGTRLTVV.

As for this clone: Read data end 3 residues before the CDR3 end; the end is taken from the germline J gene. The rearrangement links TRBV5-1 to TRBJ1-1, with a weak D call TRBD1 (6 bases). Germline lookup yields CDR1 SGHRS and CDR2 YFSETQ. The CDR3 extends over 13 amino acids. Trimming took off 5 bases at V and 4 bases at J, with 12 bases between the two ends. Partial CDR3 DNA: TGCGCCAGCAGTACAGGGAGTGGCACTGAA. Its translation: CASSTGSGTE. The entire CDR3 reads CASSTGSGTEAFF.

Worth noting for this clone: The DNA ends 3 residues before the CDR3 does, and the rest of the CDR3 is filled in from the germline J gene. V gene TRBV7-9 combines with J gene TRBJ2-7, with 9 bases lining up with TRBD1. The CDR3 covers 15 residues. Germline trimming cut 0 bases from V and 5 bases from J; bases unmatched to any gene: 5. Germline CDR1 SEHNR, CDR2 FQNEAQ (reference sequence). The sequenced part of the CDR3 DNA is TGTGCCAGCAGCTTAGCCTCCGGGACAGGGAACGAG. As protein: CASSLASGTGNE. The entire CDR3 protein is CASSLASGTGNEQYF.

Of note for this clone: The read falls 3 residues short of the CDR3 end, and the missing part is taken from the germline J gene. The chain carries TRBV28 and TRBJ1-5; unclear D gene. Per the germline V gene, CDR1 is MDHEN and CDR2 is SYDVKM. The CDR3 is 11 residues long. Trimming cost V 5 bases and J 6 bases, with 5 bases left between them. The sequenced CDR3 bases are TGTGCCAGCAGTCCCGGTCAGCCC. This gives the protein CASSPGQP. From start to end, the CDR3 is CASSPGQPQHF.

The covered CDR3 bases are TGTGCCAGCAATTCATTAGGGACCGGGGAG. It specifies CASNSLGTGE. In full, the CDR3 reads CASNSLGTGELFF. This chain connects TRBV9 to TRBJ2-2, with D uncertain. Read sequence stops 3 residues before the CDR3 end, and the germline J gene provides the missing end. Germline assignment: CDR1 SGDLS and CDR2 YYNGEE. Deletions cut 6 bases from V and 5 bases from J, with 11 bases between. CDR3 length: 13 amino acids.

Turning to this clone: The read halts 3 residues ahead of the CDR3 end, with the missing end drawn from the germline J gene. The chain joins TRBV7-9 to TRBJ2-3; the D gene is possibly TRBD2 (5 bases). Germline CDR1 is SEHNR and CDR2 is FQNEAQ (reference sequence). The germline V and J ends were trimmed by 5 bases and 0 bases, with 12 bases remaining between them. This CDR3 is built from 15 residues. The DNA read from the CDR3 is TGTGCCAGCAGCCCCCGCTGGACTAGCACAGATACG. Protein sequence: CASSPRWTSTDT. The full CDR3 protein reads CASSPRWTSTDTQYF.

A word on this clone: Other DNA variants within this sample encode the same CDR3. The CDR3 is CASSRAGTGAYEQYF. The CDR3 DNA, read in part, is TGTGCCAGCTCCCGGGCCGGGACAGGGGCCTACGAG. This chain joins TRBV18 and TRBJ2-7; 10 positions agree with TRBD1. The read halts 3 residues ahead of the CDR3 end, with the missing end drawn from the germline J gene. The CDR3 covers 15 residues. V trimming: 6 bases; J trimming: 2 bases; junction bases outside the gene matches: 7. Germline V gives CDR1 KGHSH, CDR2 LQKENI.

CDR3 loop: CASSYSPFSGPYNEQFF. CDR3 DNA, as far as it was read: TGTGCCAGCAGTTACTCCCCGTTTAGCGGTCCCTACAATGAG. The chain joins TRBV6-2 or TRBV6-3 to TRBJ2-1, with D perhaps TRBD2 (6 bases). The read halts 3 residues ahead of the CDR3 end, with the missing end drawn from the germline J gene. The CDR3 loop spans 17 amino acids. Germline V gene sequence: CDR1 MNHEY, CDR2 SVGEGT. Between the trimmed V and J ends, which lost 0 bases and 2 bases, there was a span of 14 bases.

As to this clone: The read comes to an end 3 residues before the CDR3 does, leaving the germline J gene to fill in the end. V and J are TRBV19 and TRBJ1-4; D is possibly TRBD1 (5 bases). Per the germline V gene, CDR1 is LNHDA and CDR2 is SQIVND (reference sequence). CDR3 size: 16 residues. The CDR3 spells CASSIPPGGGANVLFF. The covered CDR3 bases are TGTGCCAGTAGTATTCCTCCGGGCGGAGGGGCCAACGTA.

A note on this clone: Sequencing ends 3 residues short of the CDR3 end; the germline J gene provides the rest. The chain uses TRBV7-9 and TRBJ1-6, with D maybe TRBD1 (5 bases). Deletions cut 6 bases from V and 10 bases from J, with 10 bases between. Germline V gives CDR1 SEHNR, CDR2 FQNEAQ (reference sequence). The length of the CDR3 is 12 residues. CDR3 sequence reads: CASRGRESPLHF. The sequenced CDR3 bases are TGTGCCAGCAGGGGGCGAGAATCACCC.

CDR3 DNA, as far as it was read: TGTGCCAGCAGCTCAAACAATGAG. The encoded protein is CASSSNNE. The CDR3 in full is CASSSNNEQFF. The chain recombines TRBV7-2 with TRBJ2-1, with no clear D. The CDR3 end falls 3 residues outside the read, so it is completed with the germline J gene. This CDR3 region has 11 residues. The V and J ends lost 4 bases and 5 bases respectively, with 3 bases between them. In germline, CDR1 is SGHTA, CDR2 FQGNSA.

The sequenced CDR3 bases are TGTGCCAGCAGTGTGGGCCAGCCG. Its translation: CASSVGQP. The entire CDR3 reads CASSVGQPQYF. The chain has TRBV2 and TRBJ2-3; D unclear. Read data end 3 residues before the CDR3 end; the end is taken from the germline J gene. This CDR3 region has 11 residues. From germline, CDR1 is SNHLY and CDR2 FYNNEI.

The covered CDR3 bases are TGTGCCAGAAGCGGGAAGGGCGGGGGGAGCTCCTACGAG. It translates to CARSGKGGGSSYE. The entire CDR3 sequence reads CARSGKGGGSSYEQYF. The V and J genes are TRBV5-3 and TRBJ2-7; TRBD2 matches 8 bases. Read sequence stops 3 residues before the CDR3 end, and the germline J gene provides the missing end. TRBV5-3 is labeled an ORF, and its function is uncertain. This CDR3 region has 16 residues. The V gene end was trimmed by 4 bases and the J gene end by 0 bases; junction bases not matched to a gene: 9.

A remark on this clone: The CDR3 is cut off 3 residues early in the read; its end comes from the germline J gene. J is TRBJ1-1 and V is TRBV19; 7 positions agree with TRBD1. Unmatched junction bases numbered 12, after V lost 3 bases and J lost 2 bases. CDR3 length: 17 amino acids. The germline gives CDR1 LNHDA, CDR2 SQIVND (reference sequence). The DNA read from the CDR3 is TGTGCCAGTAGTATTTGGACAGGCTCAAGGGGAAACACTGAA. Protein sequence: CASSIWTGSRGNTE. The whole CDR3 sequence is CASSIWTGSRGNTEAFF.

CDR3 sequence: CASRELAQSEQYF. The covered CDR3 bases are TGTGCCAGCAGGGAACTAGCGCAATCCGAG. This sequence joins TRBV6-2 or TRBV6-3 and TRBJ2-7; 7 nucleotides agree with TRBD2. The read ends 3 residues early relative to the CDR3; the germline J gene fills the gap. The CDR3 extends over 13 amino acids. CDR1 MNHEY and CDR2 SVGEGT come from the germline V gene. V lost 6 bases to trimming and J lost 6 bases; unmatched junction nucleotides: 8.

As concerns this clone: The CDR3 end lies 3 residues beyond the end of the read and is filled in from the germline J gene. This chain connects TRBV11-2 to TRBJ2-1, with 12 bases identical to TRBD2. There are 15 residues in the CDR3. CDR1 SGHAT and CDR2 FQNNGV come from the germline V gene. The V segment lost 5 bases and the J segment 4 bases; nucleotides outside the gene matches: 3. CDR3 protein: CASSGLAGSYNEQFF. The CDR3 bases that were read are TGTGCCAGCAGCGGACTAGCGGGATCGTACAATGAG. The full variable domain, with the rest looked up from reference TRBV11-2 and TRBJ2-1, is EAGVAQSPRYKIIEKRQSVAFWCNPISGHATLYWYQQILGQGPKLLIQFQNNGVVDDSQLPKDRFSAERLKGVDSTLKIQPAKLEDSAVYLCASSGLAGSYNEQFFGPGTRLTVL.

In the case of this clone: With the read ending 3 residues before the CDR3 end, the germline J gene is used to fill in that end. The chain links TRBV10-3 to TRBJ2-1; no firm D call. V lost 5 bases and J 4 bases, leaving 3 bases between the germline ends. The V gene's germline CDR1 is ENHRY and CDR2 SYGVKD. The CDR3 has 11 amino acids. CDR3 bases read: TGTGCCATCAGTCAATACAATGAG. Translating gives CAISQYNE. The CDR3 in its entirety is CAISQYNEQFF.

Of note for this clone: The CDR3 end lies 3 residues beyond the end of the read and is filled in from the germline J gene. V and J are TRBV7-9 and TRBJ2-2; TRBD2 matches at 7 bases. Germline V gives CDR1 SEHNR, CDR2 FQNEAQ (reference sequence). This CDR3 contains 13 residues. The CDR3 loop reads CATGGPNNSPLFF. The CDR3 bases that were read are TGTGCCACGGGGGGACCTAATAATTCACCG.

Turning to this clone: The read falls 3 residues short of the CDR3 end, and the missing part is taken from the germline J gene. This chain connects TRBV7-6 to TRBJ2-7; 10 bases are a match to TRBD1. Per the germline V gene, CDR1 is SGHVS and CDR2 is FNYEAQ. V shed 5 bases, J shed 3 bases, and the junction held 7 bases outside the gene matches. This CDR3 is 15 amino acids long. The chain's CDR3 is CASSVNRDRGYEQYF. The covered CDR3 bases are TGTGCCAGCAGCGTGAACCGGGACAGGGGCTACGAG.

Remarks on this clone: The read gets to within 3 residues of the CDR3 end, and the germline J gene fills in the rest. The chain uses TRBV7-2 and TRBJ1-5, with 7 bases matching TRBD1. The V and J ends lost 5 bases and 7 bases, in that order; junction bases with no gene match: 11. Germline assignment: CDR1 SGHTA and CDR2 FQGNSA. This CDR3 region has 15 residues. CDR3 DNA (partial): TGTGCCAGCAGCGCAGCGGCAGGGGGGTGGCAGCCC. Encoded protein: CASSAAAGGWQP. The whole CDR3 sequence is CASSAAAGGWQPQHF.

For this clone: With the read ending 3 residues before the CDR3 end, the germline J gene is used to fill in that end. Other DNA sequences in the same sample also yield this CDR3. The genes are TRBV5-1 and TRBJ1-1; no firm D call. V lost 4 bases and J lost 0, with 16 bases in between. The CDR3 sequence is 16 residues long. CDR1 is SGHRS, CDR2 YFSETQ, per germline. CDR3 residues: CASSLIHSGMNTEAFF. CDR3 DNA (partial): TGCGCCAGCAGCCTGATCCACAGCGGCATGAACACTGAA.

CDR3: CASSLQDRGNSPLFF. The DNA read from the CDR3 is TGTGCCAGCAGCTTACAGGACAGGGGTAATTCACCG. The V and J genes are TRBV7-6 and TRBJ2-2, with 9 nucleotides matching TRBD1. The read stops 3 residues short of the end of the CDR3; the missing end is completed from the germline J gene. The germline V gene encodes CDR1 SGHVS and CDR2 FNYEAQ. CDR3 size: 15 residues.

For this clone: The read ends 3 residues shy of where the CDR3 ends; the end is completed using the germline J gene. The chain has TRBV11-1 and TRBJ1-6; TRBD1 matches 8 bases. This CDR3 contains 14 residues. The V segment lost 4 bases and the J segment 7 bases; nucleotides outside the gene matches: 3. In germline, CDR1 is SGHAT, CDR2 FQDESV (reference sequence). This chain's CDR3 is CASSSNRGNSPLHF. CDR3 bases read: TGTGCCAGCAGCTCAAACAGGGGGAATTCACCC.